These T cell receptor beta chains were read from a single sample in a study of shared clonotypes between healthy human individuals. TCRdb's copy holds only in-frame clones and misses some; the assay was immunoSEQ multiplex PCR. The sample has fewer than 550,000 clones, about 80% seen once. Sequenced sample: PBMCs. These receptors came from a woman in her thirties or forties in good health. Some clones in this sample may be carry-over from other donors' samples. Both conserved end residues are part of each CDR3. The D gene is left open where the match is weak.

D gene,V gene,J gene,CDR3 protein
TRBD2,TRBV7-2,TRBJ2-5,CASSLGLSSGIGQETQYF
TRBD1,TRBV2,TRBJ2-7,CASSAQGANEQYF
NA,TRBV18,TRBJ2-1,CASSPRGSWDNEQFF
TRBD1,TRBV28,TRBJ2-6,CASRGQTGSGANVLTF
NA,TRBV19,TRBJ2-3,CASSIAGKGPSGDTQYF
NA,TRBV10-3,TRBJ1-1,CAISESGAPNTEAFF
NA,TRBV20-1,TRBJ2-3,CSGPNTDTQYF
TRBD2,TRBV7-8,TRBJ2-1,CASSLSSSGRTYEQFF
NA,TRBV4-2,TRBJ2-2,CASSRVGGTTGELFF
TRBD1,TRBV30,TRBJ2-7,CAWSGQVYEQYF
NA,TRBV30,TRBJ2-7,CAWSGTIWAYEQYF